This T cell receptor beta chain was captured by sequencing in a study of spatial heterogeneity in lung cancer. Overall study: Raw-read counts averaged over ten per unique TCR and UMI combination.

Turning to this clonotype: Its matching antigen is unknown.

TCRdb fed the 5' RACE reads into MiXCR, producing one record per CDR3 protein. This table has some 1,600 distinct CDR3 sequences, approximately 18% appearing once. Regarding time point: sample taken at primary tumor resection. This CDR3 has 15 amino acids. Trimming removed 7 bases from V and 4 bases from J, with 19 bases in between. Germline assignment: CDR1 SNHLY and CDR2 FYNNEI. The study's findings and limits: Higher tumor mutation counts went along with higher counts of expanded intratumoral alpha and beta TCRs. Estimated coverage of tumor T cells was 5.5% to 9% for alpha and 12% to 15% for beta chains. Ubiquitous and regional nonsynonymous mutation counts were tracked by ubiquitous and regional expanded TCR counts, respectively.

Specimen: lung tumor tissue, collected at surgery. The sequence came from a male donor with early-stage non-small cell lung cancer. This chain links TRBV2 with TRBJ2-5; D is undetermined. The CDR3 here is CASKLRPEQRETQYF. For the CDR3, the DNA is TGTGCCAGCAAACTCCGACCAGAGCAGAGAGAGACCCAGTACTTC.